The 25 T cell receptor beta chains below all came from one sample that was sequenced in a study of T cell responses to AZD1222 COVID-19 vaccine. Sequencing was performed with immunoSEQ multiplex PCR; in TCRdb, only in-frame clones are kept and a portion is missing. This table has tens of thousands of clones, around 80% appearing once. The input for sequencing was peripheral blood, taken on day 0 of AZD1222 vaccination. Receptors originate from an adult in good health.

V is TRBV5-6 and J is TRBJ1-2; 9 positions agree with TRBD1. The CDR3 consists of 13 residues. From germline, CDR1 is SGHDT and CDR2 YYEEEE. The junction had 4 bases not matched to a gene; V was cut back by 2 bases and J by 8 bases. CDR3 sequence reads: CASSLQGAGGYTF. CDR3 sequence (DNA): TGTGCCAGCAGCTTACAGGGGGCCGGGGGCTACACCTTC. The whole variable domain, filled in from reference TRBV5-6 and TRBJ1-2, reads DAGVTQSPTHLIKTRGQQVTLRCSPKSGHDTVSWYQQALGQGPQFIFQYYEEEERQRGNFPDRFSGHQFPNYSSELNVNALLLGDSALYLCASSLQGAGGYTFGSGTRLTVV.

The V gene is TRBV7-2, the J gene TRBJ1-6; D is undetermined. Trimming left V 1 base short and J 13 bases short, with 11 bases between. The germline CDR1 and CDR2 sequences are SGHTA and FQGNSA. CDR3 size: 13 residues. Here the CDR3 DNA reads TGTGCCAGCAGCTTAGGCGGGTCCCTCCCCCTCCACTTT. Translated, it gives CASSLGGSLPLHF.

The gene calls are TRBV11-1 and TRBJ2-7; D unclear. With 5 bases removed from V and 3 bases from J, the gap between germline ends came to 8 bases. CDR3 length equals 12 residues. CDR1 and CDR2 from the germline V gene are SGHAT and FQDESV (reference sequence). The CDR3, as DNA: TGTGCCAGCAGCCCAACACTCTACGAGCAGTACTTC. It translates to CASSPTLYEQYF.

The chain joins TRBV5-5 to TRBJ1-5; D perhaps matches TRBD1 (6 bases). This CDR3 is 17 amino acids long. Germline values: CDR1 SGHKS, CDR2 YYEKEE (reference sequence). With 4 bases removed from V and 3 bases from J, the gap between germline ends came to 20 bases. The chain's CDR3 is CASSQLEAGGLNQPQHF. CDR3 coding DNA: TGTGCCAGCAGCCAACTAGAGGCTGGGGGCCTCAATCAGCCCCAGCATTTT.

The chain joins TRBV5-1 to TRBJ2-7; tentatively, D is TRBD2 (5 bases). Trimming shortened V by 7 bases and J by 1 base, and 15 bases separated the two germline ends. The CDR3 has 14 amino acids. The germline CDR1 and CDR2 sequences are SGHRS and YFSETQ. The CDR3 nucleotides read TGCGCCAGCGCCAGCATTGGCGGGTCCTACGAGCAGTACTTC. Amino acid sequence: CASASIGGSYEQYF. The full variable domain, completed using reference TRBV5-1 and TRBJ2-7, is KAGVTQTPRYLIKTRGQQVTLSCSPISGHRSVSWYQQTPGQGLQFLFEYFSETQRNKGNFPGRFSGRQFSNSRSEMNVSTLELGDSALYLCASASIGGSYEQYFGPGTRLTVT.

This chain links TRBV12-3 or TRBV12-4 with TRBJ2-1, with D unclear. V was trimmed by 7 bases and J by 4 bases, leaving 11 bases between them. The length of the CDR3 is 13 residues. The CDR3 loop is CASNLDGYNEQFF. CDR3 sequence (DNA): TGTGCCAGCAACCTGGACGGTTACAATGAGCAGTTCTTC.

The genes are TRBV25-1 and TRBJ1-6; 9 bases are a match to TRBD1. Germline values: CDR1 MGHDK, CDR2 SYGVNS. This CDR3 is 18 amino acids long. Trimming removed 4 bases from V and 5 bases from J; junction bases left unmatched: 12. Written as DNA, the CDR3 is TGTGCCAGCAGTGGATGGACAGGGGCTCTGATGAATAATTCACCCCTCCACTTT. Amino acids: CASSGWTGALMNNSPLHF.

This clone was recorded at least ten times. The chain employs TRBV7-8 and TRBJ2-5; TRBD2 might be the D (5 bases). The germline V gene encodes CDR1 SGHVS and CDR2 FQNEAQ. With 1 base removed from V and 3 bases from J, the gap between germline ends came to 9 bases. CDR3 length: 14 residues. The CDR3 bases are TGTGCCAGCAGCTTAGAGTACGGGGAAGAGACCCAGTACTTC. It specifies CASSLEYGEETQYF.

V gene TRBV28 combines with J gene TRBJ2-1; TRBD2 aligns across 8 bases. CDR3 length equals 13 residues. Germline V gene lookup returns CDR1 MDHEN and CDR2 SYDVKM. V lost 6 bases and J lost 7; bases outside the gene matches: 5. The CDR3, as DNA: TGTGCCAGCAGGTTAGCGGGGTGGAATGAGCAGTTCTTC. Amino acid sequence: CASRLAGWNEQFF.

This chain links TRBV7-9 with TRBJ2-7; no definite D call. V was pared by 4 bases and J by 3 bases, with 10 bases between. Germline V gene lookup returns CDR1 SEHNR and CDR2 FQNEAQ (reference sequence). The CDR3 is 13 residues long. Here the CDR3 reads CASSSVGFYEQYF. CDR3 DNA: TGTGCCAGCAGCTCGGTCGGATTCTACGAGCAGTACTTC.

The J gene is TRBJ1-5, the V gene TRBV10-3; D ambiguous. Trimming cost V 0 bases and J 6 bases, with 9 bases left between them. The germline CDR1 and CDR2 sequences are ENHRY and SYGVKD. The CDR3 has 14 residues. CDR3 nucleotides: TGTGCCATCAGTGAGTCATTTGGGGTTCAGCCCCAGCATTTT. Protein: CAISESFGVQPQHF.

The chain recombines TRBV19 with TRBJ1-5; weak D call: TRBD1 (5 bases). V shed 4 bases and J shed 7 bases, with 14 bases lying between them. Germline CDR1 LNHDA, CDR2 SQIVND (reference sequence). The CDR3 has 14 residues. CDR3 region: CASSRPGTGQPQHF. CDR3 sequence (DNA): TGTGCCAGTAGTAGGCCAGGGACGGGCCAGCCCCAGCATTTT.

The chain has TRBV14 and TRBJ2-7; D not resolved. CDR3 length equals 13 residues. Trimming pared 3 bases from V and 9 bases from J, leaving 15 bases between. Germline CDR1 is SGHDN and CDR2 is FVKESK. Here the CDR3 reads CASSQGPAGWQYF. In DNA, the CDR3 is TGTGCCAGCAGCCAGGGTCCTGCTGGGTGGCAGTACTTC. Full variable domain (rest looked up from reference TRBV14 and TRBJ2-7): EAGVTQFPSHSVIEKGQTVTLRCDPISGHDNLYWYRRVMGKEIKFLLHFVKESKQDESGMPNNRFLAERTGGTYSTLKVQPAELEDSGVYFCASSQGPAGWQYFGPGTRLTVT.

This sequence joins TRBV11-2 and TRBJ1-6, with TRBD1 identical over 9 bases. Trimming took 5 bases from V and 10 from J; bases not matched to a gene: 9. This CDR3 has 15 amino acids. Germline V gene sequence: CDR1 SGHAT, CDR2 FQNNGV. The CDR3 DNA reads as TGTGCCAGCAGCCCCGGACAGGGGATAGGGTCACCCCTCCACTTT. As protein: CASSPGQGIGSPLHF.

This clone appeared a single time. The chain joins TRBV7-2 to TRBJ1-1; D gene unclear. CDR3 length: 14 residues. Trimming took 1 base from V and 4 from J, leaving 10 bases between them. The germline V gene has CDR1 SGHTA and CDR2 FQGNSA. The CDR3 DNA is TGTGCCAGCAGCTTAGACCCTGGCCCCACTGAAGCTTTCTTT. It codes for CASSLDPGPTEAFF.

The rearrangement links TRBV10-3 to TRBJ2-2; D call uncertain. V lost 0 bases and J lost 1, with 3 bases in between. The germline gives CDR1 ENHRY, CDR2 SYGVKD. This CDR3 is 14 amino acids long. CDR3 sequence (DNA): TGTGCCATCAGTGAGTCGTGGAACACCGGGGAGCTGTTTTTT. Its translation: CAISESWNTGELFF.

The chain is built from TRBV14 and TRBJ2-3, with TRBD2 matching 11 bases. V dropped 1 base and J dropped 0; count of bases not matched to a gene: 9. Looked up from germline, CDR1 is SGHDN and CDR2 is FVKESK. The CDR3 has 19 amino acids. The CDR3 loop reads CASSQGWLAGGLSTDTQYF. The CDR3 region has the DNA TGTGCCAGCAGCCAAGGATGGCTAGCGGGAGGTCTAAGCACAGATACGCAGTATTTT.

This chain connects TRBV7-8 to TRBJ2-7, with a possible D match to TRBD1 (6 bases). V was pared by 4 bases and J by 7 bases, with 14 bases between. Germline V gene lookup returns CDR1 SGHVS and CDR2 FQNEAQ. The CDR3 is made up of 13 amino acids. CDR3 amino acids: CASSYRTVQEQYF. The CDR3 nucleotides are TGTGCCAGCAGCTACCGGACAGTGCAGGAGCAGTACTTC.

In DNA, the CDR3 is TGTGCCTGCAACGCCGGAGAGCATCAGCCCCAGCATTTT. This translates into CACNAGEHQPQHF. This chain connects TRBV30 to TRBJ1-5; D gene ambiguous. The V and J ends lost 6 bases and 5 bases respectively, with 14 bases between them. Germline V CDR1 and CDR2: GTSNPN, SVGIG (reference sequence). The CDR3 has 13 amino acids. Using reference TRBV30 and TRBJ1-5 for the parts outside the CDR3, the full variable domain is SQTIHQWPATLVQPVGSPLSLECTVEGTSNPNLYWYRQAAGRGLQLLFYSVGIGQISSEVPQNLSASRPQDRQFILSSKKLLLSDSGFYLCACNAGEHQPQHFGDGTRLSIL.

CDR3 bases: TGTGCCAGCAGACGGGACAGCACCCCCCTTGACGAGCAGTACTTC. Its protein is CASRRDSTPLDEQYF. The chain links TRBV28 to TRBJ2-7; 7 bases line up with TRBD1. CDR3 length: 15 residues. CDR1 is MDHEN, CDR2 SYDVKM, per germline. Germline trimming cut 6 bases from V and 5 bases from J; bases unmatched to any gene: 13.

The rearrangement joins TRBV5-1 to TRBJ1-3, with D unclear. Trimming took off 4 bases at V and 0 bases at J, with 8 bases between the two ends. This CDR3 contains 14 residues. Germline CDR1 SGHRS, CDR2 YFSETQ. The CDR3 region is CASSPQSSGNTIYF. CDR3 nucleotides: TGCGCCAGCAGCCCGCAGAGCTCTGGAAACACCATATATTTT. Based on the CDR3 plus reference TRBV5-1 and TRBJ1-3, the full variable domain is KAGVTQTPRYLIKTRGQQVTLSCSPISGHRSVSWYQQTPGQGLQFLFEYFSETQRNKGNFPGRFSGRQFSNSRSEMNVSTLELGDSALYLCASSPQSSGNTIYFGEGSWLTVV.

The CDR3 sequence is CASQGDLYEQYF. The CDR3 nucleotides read TGTGCCAGTCAAGGGGACCTCTACGAGCAGTACTTC. The chain links TRBV28 to TRBJ2-7; D possibly uses TRBD1 or TRBD2 (5 bases each). Trimming removed 9 bases from V and 3 bases from J, with 12 bases in between. CDR1 and CDR2 (germline): MDHEN, SYDVKM. The CDR3 runs to 12 residues.

This clone was seen a single time. This sequence joins TRBV4-1 and TRBJ2-5; no firm D call. This CDR3 spans 14 amino acids. V shed 1 base and J shed 2 bases, with 8 bases lying between them. Germline CDR1 MGHRA, CDR2 YSYEKL. The CDR3 DNA reads TGCGCCAGCAGCCAAGTTGGGATACAAGAGACCCAGTACTTC. Its translation: CASSQVGIQETQYF.

V and J are TRBV7-3 and TRBJ2-3; no reliable D call. Germline V gives CDR1 SGHTA, CDR2 FQGTGA. Trimming shortened V by 1 base and J by 0 bases, and 5 bases separated the two germline ends. The CDR3 loop spans 14 amino acids. DNA for the CDR3: TGTGCCAGCAGCTTAATGGGGAGCACAGATACGCAGTATTTT. This codes for CASSLMGSTDTQYF.

The chain employs TRBV27 and TRBJ2-4, with D perhaps TRBD2 (5 bases). The V end was cut by 7 bases, the J end by 0 bases, with 13 bases between. Germline assignment: CDR1 MNHEY and CDR2 SMNVEV (reference sequence). This CDR3 spans 15 amino acids. This CDR3 is CASILTGVAKNIQYF. The CDR3 nucleotides are TGTGCCAGCATCCTTACCGGGGTAGCCAAAAACATTCAGTACTTC.